This record looks at one TCR beta chain sequence and its context. Its target antigen remains unknown. One base away there is no much larger clone; base qualities are not given. The data were obtained in a study of T cells after yellow fever vaccination (dated by TCRdb to about 2019). For the wider study: The SMART-Seq v4 Ultra Low Input RNA kit was used to prepare libraries from fractions with low cell numbers. Bulk PBMC replicates and cell subsets were isolated from blood drawn at multiple timepoints before and after both primary and secondary immunization. To track T-cell clones before and after primary and booster YFV17D yellow fever vaccination, bulk TCR alpha and beta repertoires were sequenced longitudinally. Two healthy male donors, one aged 18 to 30 and one aged 30 to 40 years, made up the cohort. The paper as a whole reports these results and caveats: A small share of clonotypes occurred in both CD4 and CD8 compartments, likely arising from convergent recombination. Because only two donors were included in the study, the extent to which the findings can be generalized is limited. Most clones expanded after primary vaccination (around 96% of CD4 and 80% to 90% of CD8) were re-detected after the booster, suggesting that broad memory maintenance occurred. Compared with the primary T-cell response, the secondary T-cell response was faster but weaker, reaching its peak on day 5 rather than on day 15. Computational filtering was needed because FACS-sorted repertoires could contain abundant contaminating clonotypes from the bulk population.

The listed sequencing device is Illumina NovaSeq 6000. Synthesis of TCR cDNA relied on 5'RACE template switching, a step that introduced a universal primer site along with unique molecular identifiers. cDNA synthesis was primed from both the TCR alpha and TCR beta constant segments. Libraries were amplified in two PCR steps, with sample barcodes and sequencing adapters added in the second step. Sequencing of libraries was performed on Illumina HiSeq 2500 (2x100 bp) or NovaSeq (2x150 bp). In the paper's pipeline: MIGEC was used to demultiplex reads and collapse the reads into UMI consensus sequences, and MiXCR was used for V(D)J alignment. Clonotypes responding to the vaccine were identified with edgeR on replicate PBMC samples, with the criteria of FDR below 0.01 and a log2 fold change above 5 up to day 15. Each bulk clonotype was labeled CD4 or CD8 based on which sequenced repertoire, CD4 or CD8, contained the clonotype at higher abundance. TCRdb reran the public reads through fastp at Q25 and MiXCR, keeping productive beta chains. Merged by CDR3 protein, the rows form single entries marked with the most common genes and DNA. The V and J calls reflect TCRdb's pipeline rather than the authors' work. This sample gives some 320,000 distinct CDR3 sequences in total; 8.7% of them show up just once. In total, the top ten clones hold 3% to 4% of the sample.

V ends up 5 bases short and J 0 bases short, with an unmatched junction base count of 13. The CDR3 numbers 18 residues from cysteine through phenylalanine. Only the CDR3 DNA stays, 54 bases, in frame from base 1. The germline V gene gives CDR1 as MNHNS and CDR2 as SASEGT. This specimen's treatment or condition label, per the study, means: live attenuated yellow fever vaccine strain. A standard Ficoll-Paque protocol was used to isolate PBMCs from peripheral blood. CD4 and CD8 T-cell fractions were isolated with Dynabeads CD4 and CD8 positive selection kits. RNA was extracted with TriZol from bulk PBMCs, CD4 and CD8 fractions, and dextramer-positive and dextramer-negative fractions.

The sequence joins TRBV6-1 to TRBJ1-1; 9 bases in the junction line up with TRBD1. This clonotype was obtained from a man younger than 30 who received the YFV17D yellow fever vaccine. The sequencing here drew on CD4+ T cells sorted from PBMCs, taken 5 days after the yellow fever booster vaccination. The DNA is as follows: TGTGCCAGCAGTCTACCCCAGCCCGGGACAGGGATGAACACTGAAGCTTTCTTT. Its protein product is CASSLPQPGTGMNTEAFF.